These T cell receptor beta chains were read from a single sample in a study of T cells in Graves' hyperthyroidism and ophthalmopathy. TCRdb processed the multiplex PCR reads anew with MiXCR; each CDR3 protein has one entry. The sample lists some 620,000 distinct CDR3 sequences, 15% to 20% seen once, with approximately 3.8% in the top ten. The sequenced material came from blood. These receptor sequences come from a woman aged 25-40 years with Graves' hyperthyroidism. Both conserved end residues are part of each CDR3. Clone size is given for some rows only: seen once, a few or many times, or a class if the clone is expanded.

TRBJ2-7 TRBV30 many CAWSGTSGFTYEQYF
TRBJ2-7 TRBV11-2 few CATRRYSSYEQYF
TRBJ2-5 TRBV5-1 few CASSPTTGEFETQYF
TRBJ2-3 TRBV30 many CAWSVQITDTQYF
TRBJ1-6 TRBV28 few CASSSRSGNNSPLHF
TRBJ2-1 TRBV20-1 many CSALLAGGRGEQFF
TRBJ1-2 TRBV27 - CASSLQGTTNYGYTF
TRBJ1-1 TRBV11-2 many CASSRQESNTEAFF
TRBJ2-7 TRBV28 many CASSPPSLAGRPYEQYF
TRBJ1-5 TRBV2 many CASSEDPGGGQPQHF
TRBJ1-1 TRBV20-1 few CSARDRGLRSEAFF
TRBJ2-2 TRBV27 few CASSFRGLGELFF
TRBJ1-3 TRBV6-1 few CASSTGGSSGNTIYF
TRBJ2-2 TRBV7-9 - CASREVATGELFF
TRBJ2-3 TRBV29-1 few CSVAQGSLGTDTQYF
TRBJ2-3 TRBV3-1 many CASSQGSPRDTQYF
TRBJ2-1 TRBV3-1 - CASSHLGSGSGSYNEQFF